Given below is one T cell receptor beta chain in context. Its antigen is not identified. These data originate in a study of beta chain features in type 1 diabetes. Across the study: The samples had 90 million to 130 million sorted cells examined in all.

The whole isolated RNA underwent reverse transcription, so sequencing captured expressed TCRB transcripts. TCRdb's copy holds only in-frame clones and misses some; the assay was immunoSEQ multiplex PCR. Of under 25,000 clones detected, about 50% appear once; the ten largest clones hold under 0.45%. Study observations and caveats: VDJ junctions in type 1 diabetes patients carried more deletions and fewer insertions. The study found moderately but significantly shorter TCRB CDR3s in all four CD4+ subsets of Type 1 diabetes patients. The study found that naive, central memory and Treg TCRB repertoires appeared more similar in patients than in healthy donors.

V lost 3 bases, J lost 4 bases, and 4 bases stayed unmatched. CDR1 and CDR2 from the germline V gene are SSHAT and FNYEAQ (reference sequence). The CDR3 totals 14 residues. V is TRBV7-7 and J is TRBJ2-5, with TRBD2 matching 8 bases. Sequencing was done on a sample of stem cell memory CD4+ T cells from blood. This clonotype was sampled from a man between 18 and 35 years old with type 1 diabetes. The CDR3 protein is CASSFTSGLETQYF. The CDR3 bases are TGTGCCAGCAGCTTTACTAGCGGCTTAGAGACCCAGTACTTC. The whole variable domain, filled in from reference TRBV7-7 and TRBJ2-5, reads GAGVSQSPRYKVTKRGQDVTLRCDPISSHATLYWYQQALGQGPEFLTYFNYEAQPDKSGLPSDRFSAERPEGSISTLTIQRTEQRDSAMYRCASSFTSGLETQYFGPGTRLLVL.